The T cell receptor beta chain described here comes from a study of blood T cells in healthy people across ages. Study results and caveats: Versus aged donors, long-lived donors had higher diversity and more naive CD4+ cells.

A note on this clonotype: Its cognate antigen is unknown.

The CDR3 is 15 residues long. Germline V gene sequence: CDR1 SGHVS, CDR2 FQNEAQ. V was clipped by 7 bases and J by 5 bases, with 18 bases between them. Healthy individuals of Caucasian origin from Russia, aged roughly 6 to 100, served as donors. Primed by a sample-barcoded 5' primer and a J-beta primer mix, a second PCR proceeded for about 7 to 11 cycles. TCRdb used MiXCR to reprocess the 5' RACE reads, holding one entry per CDR3 protein. The table records approximately 800,000 distinct CDR3 sequences, roughly 35% of them present only once. The sequence derives from a young man in good health. V and J are TRBV7-8 and TRBJ2-1; D perhaps matches TRBD2 (7 bases). Sample: blood. The chain's CDR3 is CASTRRGRIDNEQFF. The DNA of the CDR3 is TGTGCCAGCACCCGGCGGGGGCGAATCGACAATGAGCAGTTCTTC.